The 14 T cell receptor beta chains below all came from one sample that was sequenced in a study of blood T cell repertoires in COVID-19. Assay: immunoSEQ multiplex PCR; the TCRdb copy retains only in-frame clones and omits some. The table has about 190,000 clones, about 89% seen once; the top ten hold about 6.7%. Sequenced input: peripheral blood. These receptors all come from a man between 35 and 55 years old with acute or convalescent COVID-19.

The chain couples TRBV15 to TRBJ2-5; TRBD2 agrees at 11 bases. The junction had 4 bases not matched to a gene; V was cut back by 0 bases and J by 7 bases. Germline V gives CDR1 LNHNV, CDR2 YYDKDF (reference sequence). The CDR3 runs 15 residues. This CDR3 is CATSRDLLAGATQYF. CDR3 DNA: TGTGCCACCAGCAGAGATTTACTAGCGGGGGCGACCCAGTACTTC. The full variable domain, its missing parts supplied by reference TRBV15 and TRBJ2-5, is DAMVIQNPRYQVTQFGKPVTLSCSQTLNHNVMYWYQQKSSQAPKLLFHYYDKDFNNEADTPDNFQSRRPNTSFCFLDIRSPGLGDTAMYLCATSRDLLAGATQYFGPGTRLLVL.

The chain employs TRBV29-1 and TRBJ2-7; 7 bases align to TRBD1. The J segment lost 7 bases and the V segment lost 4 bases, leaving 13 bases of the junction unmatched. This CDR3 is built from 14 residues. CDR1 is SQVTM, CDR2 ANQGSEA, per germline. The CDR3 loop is CSVVTGAPVGEQYF. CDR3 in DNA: TGCAGCGTTGTTACAGGGGCGCCCGTGGGTGAGCAGTACTTC.

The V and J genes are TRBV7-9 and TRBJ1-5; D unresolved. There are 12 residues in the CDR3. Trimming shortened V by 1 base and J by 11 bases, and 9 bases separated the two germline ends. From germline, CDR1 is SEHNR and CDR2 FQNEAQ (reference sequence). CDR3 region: CASSLGRTAQHF. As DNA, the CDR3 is TGTGCCAGCAGCTTAGGTCGTACGGCCCAGCATTTT.

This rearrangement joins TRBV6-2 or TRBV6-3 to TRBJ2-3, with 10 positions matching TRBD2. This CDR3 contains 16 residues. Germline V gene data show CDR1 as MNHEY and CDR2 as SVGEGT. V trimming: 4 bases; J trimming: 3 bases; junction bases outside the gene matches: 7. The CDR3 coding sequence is TGTGCCAGCAGTTCCCCCGGACTAGCGGATACAGATACGCAGTATTTT. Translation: CASSSPGLADTDTQYF.

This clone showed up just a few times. CDR3 bases: TGTGCCAGCAGCTCTCCCGGGACACCTAATCAGCCCCAGCATTTT. The encoded protein is CASSSPGTPNQPQHF. This sequence joins TRBV5-6 and TRBJ1-5; a weak D match, TRBD1 (6 bases). Germline V gene data show CDR1 as SGHDT and CDR2 as YYEEEE. Trimming took off 3 bases at V and 4 bases at J, with 14 bases between the two ends. The CDR3 consists of 15 residues.

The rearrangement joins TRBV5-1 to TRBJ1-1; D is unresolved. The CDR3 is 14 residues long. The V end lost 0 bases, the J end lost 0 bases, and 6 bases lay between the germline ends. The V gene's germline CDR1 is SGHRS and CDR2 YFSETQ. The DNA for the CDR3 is TGCGCCAGCAGCTTGGAACAGTTGAACACTGAAGCTTTCTTT. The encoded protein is CASSLEQLNTEAFF. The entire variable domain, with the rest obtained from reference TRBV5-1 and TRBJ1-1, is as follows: KAGVTQTPRYLIKTRGQQVTLSCSPISGHRSVSWYQQTPGQGLQFLFEYFSETQRNKGNFPGRFSGRQFSNSRSEMNVSTLELGDSALYLCASSLEQLNTEAFFGQGTRLTVV.

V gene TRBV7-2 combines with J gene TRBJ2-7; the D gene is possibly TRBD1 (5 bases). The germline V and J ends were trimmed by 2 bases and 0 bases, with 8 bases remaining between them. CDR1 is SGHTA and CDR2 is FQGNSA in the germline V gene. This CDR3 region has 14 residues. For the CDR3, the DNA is TGTGCCAGCAGCTTAAGCAGGGCCTCCTACGAGCAGTACTTC. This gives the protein CASSLSRASYEQYF.

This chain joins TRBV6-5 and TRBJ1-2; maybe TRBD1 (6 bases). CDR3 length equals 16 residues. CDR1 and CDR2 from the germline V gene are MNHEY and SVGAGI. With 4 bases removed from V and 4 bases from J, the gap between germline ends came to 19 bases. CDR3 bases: TGTGCCAGCAGTTCCCTGGGGGGGCCGGGGATCTATGGCTACACCTTC. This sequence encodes CASSSLGGPGIYGYTF.

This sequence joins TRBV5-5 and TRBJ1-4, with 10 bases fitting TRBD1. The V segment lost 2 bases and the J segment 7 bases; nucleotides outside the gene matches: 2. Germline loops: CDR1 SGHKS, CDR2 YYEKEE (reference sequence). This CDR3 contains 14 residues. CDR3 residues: CASSFGQGGEKLFF. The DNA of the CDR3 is TGTGCCAGCAGCTTCGGACAGGGGGGTGAAAAACTGTTTTTT.

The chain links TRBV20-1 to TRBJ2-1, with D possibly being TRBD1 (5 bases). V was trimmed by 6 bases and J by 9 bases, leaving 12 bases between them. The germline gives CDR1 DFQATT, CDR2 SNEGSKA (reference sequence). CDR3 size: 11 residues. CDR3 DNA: TGCAGTGCCCGGACAATTTCTGAGCAGTTCTTC. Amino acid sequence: CSARTISEQFF.

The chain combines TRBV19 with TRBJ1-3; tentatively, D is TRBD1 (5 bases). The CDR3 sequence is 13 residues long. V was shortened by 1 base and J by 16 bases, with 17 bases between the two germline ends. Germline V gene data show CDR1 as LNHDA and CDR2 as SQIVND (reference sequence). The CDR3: CASSIVRRVSVYF. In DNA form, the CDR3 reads TGTGCCAGTAGTATAGTTCGCAGGGTGTCCGTGTATTTT.

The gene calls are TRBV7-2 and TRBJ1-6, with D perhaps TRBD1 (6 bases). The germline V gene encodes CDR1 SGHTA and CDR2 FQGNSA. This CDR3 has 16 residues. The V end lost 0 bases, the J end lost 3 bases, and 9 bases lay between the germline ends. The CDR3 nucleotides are TGTGCCAGCAGCTTAGCCCCAGGGGACTATAATTCACCCCTCCACTTT. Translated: CASSLAPGDYNSPLHF.

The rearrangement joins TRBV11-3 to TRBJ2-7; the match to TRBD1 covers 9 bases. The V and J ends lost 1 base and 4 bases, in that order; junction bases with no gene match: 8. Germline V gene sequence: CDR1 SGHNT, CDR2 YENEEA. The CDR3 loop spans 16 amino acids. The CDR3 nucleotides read TGTGCCAGCAGCTTAGTCCCGGACAGGGGAAAATACGAGCAGTACTTC. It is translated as CASSLVPDRGKYEQYF.

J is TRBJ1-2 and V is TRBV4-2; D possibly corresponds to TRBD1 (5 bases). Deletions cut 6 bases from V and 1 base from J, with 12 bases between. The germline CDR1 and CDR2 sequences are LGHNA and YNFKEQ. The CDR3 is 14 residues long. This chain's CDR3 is CASRTANSNYGYTF. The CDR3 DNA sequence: TGTGCCAGCAGGACAGCAAATAGTAACTATGGCTACACCTTC.